One and the same sample provided the 23 T cell receptor beta chains below, sequenced in a study of T cell changes during pregnancy in multiple sclerosis. Only in-frame clones appear in the TCRdb table, and some are missing; sequencing was by immunoSEQ multiplex PCR. The sample records tens of thousands of clones, about 92% being singletons. The specimen comprised peripheral blood, sampled after pregnancy. These receptors all come from a female donor with multiple sclerosis, enrolled in a pregnancy study.

This chain connects TRBV29-1 to TRBJ1-2; possibly TRBD1 for D (5 bases). The CDR3 is 13 amino acids. Between the trimmed V and J ends, which lost 5 bases and 3 bases, there was a span of 13 bases. From germline, CDR1 is SQVTM and CDR2 ANQGSEA. The CDR3 nucleotides read TGCAGCGTTTCGGCAGGGACTGACTATGGCTACACCTTC. Encoded protein: CSVSAGTDYGYTF.

The chain links TRBV27 to TRBJ1-6; TRBD1 might be the D (6 bases). Germline CDR1 is MNHEY and CDR2 is SMNVEV (reference sequence). Trimming stripped 6 bases from V and 7 bases from J, with 10 bases between. The CDR3 spans 13 residues. This CDR3 reads CASSRQENSPLHF. Here the CDR3 DNA reads TGTGCCAGCAGCAGACAGGAAAATTCACCCCTCCACTTT.

This chain uses TRBV7-6 with TRBJ1-4, with D perhaps matching TRBD1 (6 bases). CDR1 and CDR2 from the germline V gene are SGHVS and FNYEAQ. V lost 4 bases and J lost 8, with 11 bases in between. This CDR3 comprises 13 residues. CDR3 in amino acids: CASSSLGAEKLFF. CDR3 sequence (DNA): TGTGCCAGCAGCTCCTTGGGGGCCGAAAAACTGTTTTTT.

The rearrangement uses TRBV10-3 and TRBJ2-1; no clear D gene. The CDR3 is 14 residues long. CDR1 ENHRY and CDR2 SYGVKD come from the germline V gene. The ends were cut back, 5 bases at V and 0 bases at J, with 8 bases in the middle. The CDR3 here is CAISFDSSYNEQFF. The DNA for the CDR3 is TGTGCCATCAGTTTCGACTCCTCCTACAATGAGCAGTTCTTC.

The chain couples TRBV27 to TRBJ2-3, with D perhaps matching TRBD2 (6 bases). CDR1 and CDR2 from the germline V gene are MNHEY and SMNVEV (reference sequence). V lost 8 bases and J 2 bases, leaving 14 bases between the germline ends. The CDR3 spans 14 residues. CDR3 coding DNA: TGTGCCAGCGCCGGGCGGGAAAACACAGATACGCAGTATTTT. Protein product: CASAGRENTDTQYF.

The J gene is TRBJ1-1, the V gene TRBV7-3; 7 nucleotides match TRBD1. Trimming cost V 2 bases and J 3 bases; bases outside gene matches: 9. The CDR3 extends over 16 amino acids. CDR1 and CDR2 (germline): SGHTA, FQGTGA. The CDR3 region has the DNA TGTGCCAGCAGCTTATCATACCGACAGGGAGACACTGAAGCTTTCTTT. Encoded protein: CASSLSYRQGDTEAFF.

This chain connects TRBV5-1 to TRBJ2-1; D might be TRBD2 (5 bases). Germline CDR1 is SGHRS and CDR2 is YFSETQ. The CDR3 has 16 amino acids. Trimming removed 0 bases from V and 0 bases from J, with 10 bases in between. DNA of the CDR3: TGCGCCAGCAGCTTGGACGGGGTCAACTCCTACAATGAGCAGTTCTTC. Translating it yields CASSLDGVNSYNEQFF.

CDR3 region: CASRTGLNTEAFF. CDR3 in DNA: TGTGCCTCCCGGACAGGGTTGAACACTGAAGCTTTCTTT. This chain joins TRBV30 and TRBJ1-1, with 8 bases identical to TRBD1. The CDR3 is 13 amino acids. After removal of 7 bases from V and 0 bases from J, the junction contained 4 bases not matched to a gene. Germline V gene data show CDR1 as GTSNPN and CDR2 as SVGIG (reference sequence). Variable domain in full (rest from reference TRBV30 and TRBJ1-1): SQTIHQWPATLVQPVGSPLSLECTVEGTSNPNLYWYRQAAGRGLQLLFYSVGIGQISSEVPQNLSASRPQDRQFILSSKKLLLSDSGFYLCASRTGLNTEAFFGQGTRLTVV.

The V call is TRBV30, the J call TRBJ1-2, with 9 nucleotides matching TRBD1. CDR3 length: 14 amino acids. CDR1 GTSNPN and CDR2 SVGIG come from the germline V gene (reference sequence). Trimming cost V 3 bases and J 4 bases; bases outside gene matches: 6. The CDR3 DNA reads TGTGCCTGGAGCACCGGGACAGGGCTCTATGGCTACACCTTC. This encodes CAWSTGTGLYGYTF.

Turning to this clone: Mismatch with germline at one junction end may stem from a read error. The chain has TRBV6-6 and TRBJ2-7, with D possibly being TRBD2 (6 bases). This CDR3 comprises 15 residues. CDR1 and CDR2 from the germline V gene are MNHNY and SVGAGI (reference sequence). The CDR3 spells CASRRDGGVLSNGDF. In DNA, the CDR3 is TGTGCCAGCAGAAGAGATGGCGGGGTCCTCTCCAACGGGGACTTC.

The gene calls are TRBV11-2 and TRBJ2-3; 7 bases fit TRBD2. The V gene end was trimmed by 5 bases and the J gene end by 6 bases; junction bases not matched to a gene: 8. The CDR3 is made up of 14 amino acids. The germline V gene encodes CDR1 SGHAT and CDR2 FQNNGV. The CDR3 is CASSANWGGDTQYF. Here the CDR3 DNA reads TGTGCCAGCAGCGCCAACTGGGGGGGGGATACGCAGTATTTT.

The V and J genes are TRBV10-1 and TRBJ2-7; D is possibly TRBD1 (5 bases). Germline CDR1 and CDR2: WNHNN and SYGVQD (reference sequence). This CDR3 is built from 13 residues. The germline V and J ends were trimmed by 4 bases and 2 bases, with 9 bases remaining between them. The CDR3 DNA reads as TGCGCCAGCAGTGGACAGTTAGCCTACGAGCAGTACTTC. This translates into CASSGQLAYEQYF.

This clone was counted a single time. V and J are TRBV29-1 and TRBJ2-3; maybe TRBD2 (6 bases). The CDR3 is 10 residues long. Trimming cost V 7 bases and J 7 bases, with 9 bases left between them. Germline values: CDR1 SQVTM, CDR2 ANQGSEA. Written as DNA, the CDR3 is TGCAGCGCTGCGGGGAATACGCAGTATTTT. It encodes CSAAGNTQYF.

The chain uses TRBV7-9 and TRBJ1-1, with no clear D. The CDR3 sequence is 18 residues long. Trimming took off 1 base at V and 1 base at J, with 19 bases between the two ends. Germline CDR1 and CDR2: SEHNR and FQNEAQ (reference sequence). Written as DNA, the CDR3 is TGTGCCAGCAGCTTAGTGTGGGCCGTATTACAGAAGAACACTGAAGCTTTCTTT. Translated: CASSLVWAVLQKNTEAFF.

The chain joins TRBV29-1 to TRBJ1-1, with D uncertain. Germline V gene sequence: CDR1 SQVTM, CDR2 ANQGSEA. The CDR3 has 13 amino acids. V was cut by 3 bases and J by 1 base, with 9 bases left in between. DNA for the CDR3: TGCAGCGTTGACAGGCCGGAGAACACTGAAGCTTTCTTT. Residues: CSVDRPENTEAFF.

The chain has TRBV27 and TRBJ2-5; D possibly corresponds to TRBD2 (5 bases). This CDR3 contains 15 residues. V shed 6 bases and J shed 1 base, with 15 bases lying between them. Looked up from germline, CDR1 is MNHEY and CDR2 is SMNVEV (reference sequence). The CDR3 loop reads CASSFWAGGQETQYF. The DNA for the CDR3 is TGTGCCAGCAGCTTTTGGGCAGGAGGCCAAGAGACCCAGTACTTC.

The chain uses TRBV30 and TRBJ2-7, with 14 bases identical to TRBD2. V gave up 1 base and J gave up 7 bases; unmatched junction bases: 6. This CDR3 has 15 amino acids. Germline-derived CDR1 and CDR2 are GTSNPN and SVGIG (reference sequence). This CDR3 is CAWSGGLAGVDEQYF. The CDR3, as DNA: TGTGCCTGGAGTGGGGGACTAGCGGGAGTCGATGAGCAGTACTTC.

The chain links TRBV9 to TRBJ2-3; 10 nucleotides line up with TRBD2. The germline gives CDR1 SGDLS, CDR2 YYNGEE. The CDR3 contains 18 residues. Unmatched junction bases numbered 16, after V lost 4 bases and J lost 5 bases. CDR3 amino acids: CASSSGGTSAGWVDTQYF. The CDR3 DNA reads as TGTGCCAGCAGCTCCGGGGGGACTAGCGCCGGGTGGGTAGATACGCAGTATTTT. The variable domain in full, completed from reference TRBV9 and TRBJ2-3, reads DSGVTQTPKHLITATGQRVTLRCSPRSGDLSVYWYQQSLDQGLQFLIQYYNGEERAKGNILERFSAQQFPDLHSELNLSSLELGDSALYFCASSSGGTSAGWVDTQYFGPGTRLTVL.

The V and J genes are TRBV4-1 and TRBJ2-7, with no clear D. The CDR3 consists of 14 residues. Between the trimmed V and J ends, which lost 1 base and 0 bases, there was a span of 7 bases. CDR1 and CDR2 from the germline V gene are MGHRA and YSYEKL. Written as DNA, the CDR3 is TGCGCCAGCAGCCAAGGGCCCAACTCCTACGAGCAGTACTTC. Translation gives CASSQGPNSYEQYF.

V is TRBV12-5 and J is TRBJ1-1; no firm D call. CDR1 and CDR2 from the germline V gene are LGHNT and FRNRAP. V dropped 3 bases and J dropped 1 base, with 12 bases sitting between them. The CDR3 has 15 amino acids. The CDR3 region is CASGFPVGRNTEAFF. The CDR3 nucleotides read TGTGCTAGTGGTTTCCCCGTCGGGAGGAACACTGAAGCTTTCTTT.

The DNA for the CDR3 is TGTGCCAGCAGCCAAGGAGGACAGTTCAGTGGAAACACCATATATTTT. It encodes CASSQGGQFSGNTIYF. The chain uses TRBV4-2 and TRBJ1-3; the D gene is possibly TRBD1 (6 bases). Germline V gene data show CDR1 as LGHNA and CDR2 as YNFKEQ. V lost 1 base and J lost 3, with 13 bases in between. CDR3 size: 16 residues.

This chain joins TRBV7-2 and TRBJ1-5, with D possibly matching TRBD1 (6 bases). The CDR3 runs to 16 residues. Germline V gene lookup returns CDR1 SGHTA and CDR2 FQGNSA. The V end was cut by 5 bases, the J end by 6 bases, with 20 bases between. The CDR3 reads CASSQFAGVRGQPQHF. The DNA for the CDR3 is TGTGCCAGCAGCCAATTCGCAGGGGTTCGTGGTCAGCCCCAGCATTTT.

This chain connects TRBV18 to TRBJ1-6; D is uncertain. The CDR3 sequence is 16 residues long. Germline values: CDR1 KGHSH, CDR2 LQKENI. The germline V and J ends were trimmed by 5 bases and 6 bases, with 17 bases remaining between them. The CDR3: CASSTGTEHLNSPLHF. Written as DNA, the CDR3 is TGTGCCAGCTCAACGGGAACGGAGCACCTTAATTCACCCCTCCACTTT.